This T cell receptor (beta chain) was sequenced in a study of blood T cell repertoires in COVID-19. About the study: Donors in the United States, Italy and Spain gave samples during acute or convalescent COVID-19. In each case, the material was cDNA or gDNA derived from T cells, B-cell-depleted T cells, or PBMCs.

The germline V gene encodes CDR1 SEHNR and CDR2 FQNEAQ (reference sequence). This CDR3 spans 19 amino acids. The germline V and J ends were trimmed by 2 bases and 3 bases, with 24 bases remaining between them. In the authors' workflow: Amplification from reference gene primers served as the basis for estimated nucleated cell counts. TCRdb's table, derived via immunoSEQ multiplex PCR, lists solely in-frame clones and lacks some. V and J calls and clone size are those listed in that table; D and trimming were worked out from the DNA. The sample has fewer than 250,000 clones; about 85% are singletons. The TCR originated in a man aged 35-49 years with acute or convalescent COVID-19. The chain employs TRBV7-9 and TRBJ2-3, with a weak D call TRBD2 (5 bases). The sample consisted of peripheral blood. CDR3 DNA: TGTGCCAGCAGCTTAAAATCGAGCGTAGGCGGGTCGGTTACAGATACGCAGTATTTT. Amino acid sequence: CASSLKSSVGGSVTDTQYF.